These T cell receptor beta chains were read from a single sample in a study of T cell repertoires in cytomegalovirus infection. Antigens for these TCRs are unknown. From the reads, TCRdb called clonotypes with MiXCR, one entry per CDR3 protein. Of 95,000 to 150,000 distinct CDR3 sequences listed, roughly 32% are singletons. Sequencing was performed on CD8+ T cells from cultured PBMCs, taken from culture after CMV antigen stimulation. The receptors derive from a human donor in good health (CMV status not recorded). Some clones in this sample may be carry-over from other donors' samples. Each CDR3 is given without its conserved first and last residue. Each record gives: J gene, clone size, V gene, CDR3 protein. Clone sizes are given selectively: once, few, many, or a class where the clone is expanded.

J: TRBJ1-5
size: few
V: TRBV2
CDR3: ASSEREGQGLGNQPQH

J: TRBJ2-1
size: few
V: TRBV25-1
CDR3: ASSVGDEQF

J: TRBJ2-5
size: few
V: TRBV10-3
CDR3: AISESMAGGSGGSAETQY

J: TRBJ1-2
size: few
V: TRBV2
CDR3: ATKLAADVLKSGYT

J: TRBJ1-2
size: few
V: TRBV19
CDR3: ASSIGVPEINYGYT

J: TRBJ2-2
size: NA
V: TRBV7-6
CDR3: ASSSSGSTGELF

J: TRBJ2-1
size: many
V: TRBV7-6
CDR3: ASSLGEDGIGGQF

J: TRBJ2-1
size: few
V: TRBV27
CDR3: ASSFKGGAYNEQF

J: TRBJ2-1
size: few
V: TRBV19
CDR3: ASSTLAGGSNEQF

J: TRBJ2-7
size: NA
V: TRBV6-1
CDR3: ASSEWALGEQY

J: TRBJ1-6
size: NA
V: TRBV11-2
CDR3: ASSFGTAVYNSPLH

J: TRBJ1-4
size: few
V: TRBV6-6
CDR3: ASSYEIAAVDEKLF

J: TRBJ1-1
size: NA
V: TRBV5-4
CDR3: ATSRQGPEAF

J: TRBJ1-1
size: NA
V: TRBV2
CDR3: ASSEAGPRAWTEAF

J: TRBJ1-1
size: NA
V: TRBV7-6
CDR3: ASPRWQVNTEAF

J: TRBJ2-5
size: many
V: TRBV11-2
CDR3: ASSLEIGGGLVETQY